A single sample is the source of the 23 T cell receptor beta chains below, sequenced in a study of breast tumors, draining lymph nodes, adjacent tissues listed by TCRdb under 2016. The lymph node samples were taken from the axillary draining lymph nodes of breast cancer patients. The method was multiplex PCR. The reads were generated on an Illumina HiSeq 2000. TCRdb trimmed the raw reads at Q25, called clones with MiXCR and kept productive beta chains. Entries are consolidated by CDR3 protein sequence, retaining the most common genes and DNA. The sample table contains approximately 170,000 distinct CDR3 sequences; only one count was recorded for about 33% of them. The top ten constitute around 4.1% of the sample. Material: axillary lymph node tissue. These TCRs come from a female donor with breast cancer. Some clones in this sample may be carry-over from other donors' samples.

V gene TRBV10-3 combines with J gene TRBJ2-5; 9 positions match TRBD2. The CDR3 covers 18 residues. V was clipped by 0 bases and J by 9 bases; unmatched bases: 17. Germline values: CDR1 ENHRY, CDR2 SYGVKD. The CDR3 sequence: CAISESGRTSGRESAQYF. Here the CDR3 DNA reads TGTGCCATCAGTGAGTCAGGTCGTACTAGCGGGCGAGAGTCGGCCCAGTACTTC.

This clonotype was observed a handful of times. The rearrangement uses TRBV18 and TRBJ1-2; perhaps TRBD1 as D (5 bases). V was pared by 1 base and J by 4 bases, with 13 bases between. Germline CDR1 reads KGHSH; CDR2 reads LQKENI. The CDR3 length is 15 residues. Written as DNA, the CDR3 is TGTGCCAGCTCACCACGCGACAGAACTGGCTATGGCTACACCTTC. This gives the protein CASSPRDRTGYGYTF.

The gene calls are TRBV10-3 and TRBJ2-4; D may be TRBD1 or TRBD2 (6 bases each). The CDR3 loop spans 13 amino acids. CDR1 and CDR2 from the germline V gene are ENHRY and SYGVKD. V shed 3 bases and J shed 7 bases, with 10 bases lying between them. The CDR3 sequence is CAISEGGLNIQYF. The CDR3 region has the DNA TGTGCCATCAGTGAAGGGGGGCTTAACATTCAGTACTTC.

The sample holds many counts of this clonotype. The gene calls are TRBV10-1 and TRBJ1-2, with D hard to call. The length of the CDR3 is 13 residues. V shed 2 bases and J shed 3 bases, with 7 bases lying between them. The germline V gene encodes CDR1 WNHNN and CDR2 SYGVQD (reference sequence). CDR3 amino acids: CASSETEDYGYTF. The DNA for the CDR3 is TGCGCCAGCAGTGAGACAGAAGACTATGGCTACACCTTC.

The sample holds many counts of this clonotype. V and J are TRBV20-1 and TRBJ1-6; D unclear. The CDR3 runs to 14 residues. Trimming stripped 5 bases from V and 12 bases from J, with 20 bases between. The germline gives CDR1 DFQATT, CDR2 SNEGSKA (reference sequence). CDR3 DNA: TGCAGTGCTCAAAGGACCGCAAATCGGGGACCCCTCCACTTT. Encoded protein: CSAQRTANRGPLHF.

This clonotype was observed many times. This sequence joins TRBV12-3 or TRBV12-4 and TRBJ2-7; 9 bases match TRBD2. Unmatched junction bases numbered 6, after V lost 6 bases and J lost 6 bases. This CDR3 is built from 13 residues. In DNA form, the CDR3 reads TGTGCCAGCAGAAAAGCGGGAGGCGGCGAGCAGTACTTC. Its protein product is CASRKAGGGEQYF.

Details on this clonotype: A read error is possible here, since a much larger clone lies one base away. The J gene is TRBJ2-1, the V gene TRBV12-5; D is tentatively TRBD1 or TRBD2 (5 bases each). The length of the CDR3 is 16 residues. Germline V gene lookup returns CDR1 LGHNT and CDR2 FRNRAP. The V end was cut by 3 bases, the J end by 0 bases, with 12 bases between. The CDR3 DNA sequence: TGTGCTAGTGGTTTCGGGGCAGGTGGCTCCTACAATGAGCAGTTCTTC. Its protein is CASGFGAGGSYNEQFF.

This clonotype was picked up many times. This sequence joins TRBV7-9 and TRBJ2-3; the D gene is possibly TRBD2 (6 bases). CDR1 is SEHNR, CDR2 FQNEAQ, per germline (reference sequence). CDR3 size: 14 residues. Trimming pared 4 bases from V and 3 bases from J, leaving 11 bases between. The CDR3 protein is CASSYGGSTDTQYF. In DNA, the CDR3 is TGTGCCAGCAGCTATGGGGGGAGTACAGATACGCAGTATTTT.

The table lists this clonotype with many counts. The chain recombines TRBV2 with TRBJ1-5, with D unresolved. The CDR3 spans 14 residues. V lost 6 bases to trimming and J lost 4 bases, with 13 bases between them. CDR1 SNHLY and CDR2 FYNNEI come from the germline V gene. The CDR3 DNA is TGTGCCAGCAGGCGAGGGCAAACTAATCAGCCCCAGCATTTT. Protein sequence: CASRRGQTNQPQHF.

Ten or more counts support this clonotype. One base away lies a much larger clone, so this may be a sequencing read error. This chain links TRBV20-1 with TRBJ2-1; possibly TRBD2 for D (6 bases). CDR3 length: 16 residues. In germline, CDR1 is DFQATT, CDR2 SNEGSKA (reference sequence). V was cut by 1 base and J by 8 bases, with 21 bases left in between. In nucleotides, the CDR3 is TGCAGTGCTAGAGGGTATATAGGACTAACCGTGGATGAGCAGTTCTTC. It is translated as CSARGYIGLTVDEQFF.

V usage is TRBV12-3 or TRBV12-4 and J usage is TRBJ2-1; D gene uncertain. The CDR3 is 12 residues long. V lost 5 bases, J lost 9 bases, and 11 bases lay in between. Here the CDR3 reads CASSPSGGEQFF. DNA of the CDR3: TGTGCCAGCAGTCCCAGTGGCGGTGAGCAGTTCTTC.

The sample holds many counts of this clonotype. The chain links TRBV9 to TRBJ2-3; D is uncertain. The CDR3 is 12 residues long. Germline values: CDR1 SGDLS, CDR2 YYNGEE. Trimming pared 4 bases from V and 2 bases from J, leaving 5 bases between. CDR3 region: CASSTDTDTQYF. The CDR3 nucleotides read TGTGCCAGCAGCACCGACACAGATACGCAGTATTTT. The entire variable domain, with the rest obtained from reference TRBV9 and TRBJ2-3, is as follows: DSGVTQTPKHLITATGQRVTLRCSPRSGDLSVYWYQQSLDQGLQFLIQYYNGEERAKGNILERFSAQQFPDLHSELNLSSLELGDSALYFCASSTDTDTQYFGPGTRLTVL.

This clonotype was counted a few times. Given a much more abundant clone one base away, this may be a read error. The rearrangement joins TRBV13 to TRBJ2-5; the match to TRBD2 covers 7 bases. Germline V gives CDR1 PRHDT, CDR2 FYEKMQ (reference sequence). The CDR3 spans 15 residues. V was pared by 6 bases and J by 5 bases, with 12 bases of the junction left unmatched. CDR3 in DNA: TGTGCCAGCAGGCTTCTAGCGGATCTCGGGGAGACCCAGTACTTC. This encodes CASRLLADLGETQYF.

With regard to this clonotype: A much larger clone is a single base away; this may be a read error. The CDR3 region has the DNA TGCGCCAGCAGCCAAGGGGGCCGGCCCCAGCATTTT. Residues: CASSQGGRPQHF. V usage is TRBV4-1 and J usage is TRBJ1-5; tentative D call: TRBD1 (5 bases). This CDR3 has 12 amino acids. CDR1 MGHRA and CDR2 YSYEKL come from the germline V gene. V lost 1 base and J 9 bases, leaving 7 bases between the germline ends.

This clonotype was picked up many times. This chain joins TRBV7-8 and TRBJ2-1; D unresolved. The CDR3 covers 13 residues. Per germline, CDR1 SGHVS and CDR2 FQNEAQ. V lost 0 bases and J 9 bases, leaving 9 bases between the germline ends. CDR3 in DNA: TGTGCCAGCAGCTTAGCGAGTTCTGGTGAGCAGTTCTTC. As protein: CASSLASSGEQFF.

This clonotype was found many times. The chain combines TRBV7-8 with TRBJ2-7; no clear D gene. Germline-derived CDR1 and CDR2 are SGHVS and FQNEAQ. This CDR3 has 15 residues. V lost 5 bases and J 3 bases, leaving 17 bases between the germline ends. The chain's CDR3 is CASSPRAQTDYEQYF. In nucleotides, the CDR3 is TGTGCCAGCAGCCCTAGAGCACAGACCGACTACGAGCAGTACTTC.

The rearrangement links TRBV2 to TRBJ1-3; 8 bases match TRBD1. CDR1 and CDR2 (germline): SNHLY, FYNNEI. This CDR3 comprises 19 residues. V gave up 8 bases and J gave up 0 bases; unmatched junction bases: 18. CDR3 nucleotides: TGTGCCAGCGATCCCGGGACAGGAGCCGACCGTCGCTCTGGAAACACCATATATTTT. Its translation: CASDPGTGADRRSGNTIYF.

The V call is TRBV5-6, the J call TRBJ1-4, with D possibly TRBD1 on 5 matching bases. There are 15 residues in the CDR3. The germline CDR1 and CDR2 sequences are SGHDT and YYEEEE. V lost 4 bases and J lost 6, with 16 bases in between. In DNA, the CDR3 is TGTGCCAGCAGCACCGGACAACGCAAGGATGAAAAACTGTTTTTT. Translating it yields CASSTGQRKDEKLFF.

This clonotype was counted only a few times. Just one base apart from a much larger clone, this may be a read error. This chain connects TRBV20-1 to TRBJ1-5, with 10 bases aligning to TRBD1. The CDR3 is made up of 15 amino acids. The germline V gene encodes CDR1 DFQATT and CDR2 SNEGSKA (reference sequence). CDR3 region: CSAGDRGRSTQPQHF. The CDR3 DNA reads TGCAGTGCTGGGGACAGGGGCAGGAGCACTCAGCCCCAGCATTTT.

This clonotype was seen repeatedly, ten times or more. This chain joins TRBV11-1 and TRBJ2-7; 8 positions match TRBD1. Germline CDR1 is SGHAT and CDR2 is FQDESV (reference sequence). The CDR3 sequence is 15 residues long. The V and J ends lost 1 base and 1 base, in that order; junction bases with no gene match: 3. In DNA form, the CDR3 reads TGTGCCAGCAGCTTAGTTTGGGACAGGTCCTACGAGCAGTACTTC. This sequence encodes CASSLVWDRSYEQYF. Together with reference TRBV11-1 and TRBJ2-7, the CDR3 gives the full variable domain: EAEVAQSPRYKITEKSQAVAFWCDPISGHATLYWYRQILGQGPELLVQFQDESVVDDSQLPKDRFSAERLKGVDSTLKIQPAELGDSAMYLCASSLVWDRSYEQYFGPGTRLTVT.

This clonotype was counted at least ten times. V is TRBV7-2 and J is TRBJ2-3; possibly TRBD2 for D (7 bases). V was trimmed by 11 bases and J by 6 bases, leaving 18 bases between them. This CDR3 spans 13 amino acids. Germline lookup yields CDR1 SGHTA and CDR2 FQGNSA. CDR3 residues: CAAGWGGRDTQYF. The CDR3 nucleotides are TGTGCCGCTGGGTGGGGGGGCCGGGATACGCAGTATTTT.

This clonotype was recorded at least ten times. This chain connects TRBV20-1 to TRBJ1-5; D is unclear. There are 13 residues in the CDR3. Germline lookup yields CDR1 DFQATT and CDR2 SNEGSKA (reference sequence). Trimming left V 3 bases short and J 1 base short, with 7 bases between. The CDR3 nucleotides are TGCAGTGCTAGGTGGGGAAGCAATCAGCCCCAGCATTTT. This sequence encodes CSARWGSNQPQHF.

This clonotype has at least ten counts. The chain couples TRBV7-6 to TRBJ1-5; TRBD1 matches at 11 bases. Germline-derived CDR1 and CDR2 are SGHVS and FNYEAQ. The CDR3 covers 14 residues. V dropped 5 bases and J dropped 5; count of bases not matched to a gene: 2. DNA for the CDR3: TGTGCCAGCAGCCTGGACAGGGGGCATCAGCCCCAGCATTTT. Its translation is CASSLDRGHQPQHF.